The 8 T cell receptor beta chains below come from one sample, sequenced in a study of T cells after yellow fever vaccination. TCRdb called the 5' RACE reads again in MiXCR, with one record for every CDR3 protein. Of 450,000 to 600,000 distinct CDR3 sequences in the sample, around 17% were seen once. The input for sequencing was PBMCs, taken 5 days after the first yellow fever vaccination. These receptor sequences come from a man aged 18 to 30 who received the YFV17D yellow fever vaccine.

The chain links TRBV2 to TRBJ2-2; D unresolved. V was cut by 9 bases and J by 2 bases, with 7 bases left in between. The CDR3 is 12 residues long. Germline CDR1 reads SNHLY; CDR2 reads FYNNEI. The CDR3 region has the DNA TGTGCCAGATACAACAACACCGGGGAGCTGTTTTTT. Its translation: CARYNNTGELFF.

This clonotype was seen ten or more times. The V call is TRBV11-2, the J call TRBJ1-5; TRBD1 is a possible D gene (6 bases). Germline CDR1 and CDR2: SGHAT and FQNNGV. V lost 0 bases and J 7 bases, leaving 7 bases between the germline ends. This CDR3 comprises 13 residues. CDR3 sequence reads: CASSLDRGQPQHF. DNA of the CDR3: TGTGCCAGCAGCTTAGACAGGGGCCAGCCCCAGCATTTT.

The V and J genes are TRBV7-2 and TRBJ1-5, with unresolved D. The germline V gene encodes CDR1 SGHTA and CDR2 FQGNSA. CDR3 length: 15 amino acids. V was trimmed by 0 bases and J by 7 bases, leaving 13 bases between them. CDR3 loop: CASSLAAVGAQPQHF. The CDR3 coding sequence is TGTGCCAGCAGCTTAGCGGCGGTGGGCGCCCAGCCCCAGCATTTT.

V is TRBV15 and J is TRBJ2-2; D gene unclear. Germline CDR1 LNHNV, CDR2 YYDKDF (reference sequence). Trimming took off 10 bases at V and 0 bases at J, with 6 bases between the two ends. This CDR3 is built from 12 residues. CDR3 DNA: TGTGCCATTCTCGCGAACACCGGGGAGCTGTTTTTT. It yields the protein CAILANTGELFF.

CDR3 residues: CASSLLRGSPLHF. For the CDR3, the DNA is TGTGCCAGCAGTTTATTGCGCGGATCACCCCTCCACTTT. The chain employs TRBV12-3 or TRBV12-4 and TRBJ1-6, with D uncertain. The CDR3 length is 13 residues. V was pared by 2 bases and J by 10 bases, with 9 bases between.

The chain joins TRBV20-1 to TRBJ2-1, with D perhaps TRBD1 or TRBD2 (5 bases each). V gave up 4 bases and J gave up 0 bases, with 13 bases separating them. The CDR3 runs to 15 residues. Germline V gene data show CDR1 as DFQATT and CDR2 as SNEGSKA (reference sequence). The CDR3 protein is CSANSRGSSYNEQFF. CDR3 nucleotides: TGCAGTGCTAATTCCCGGGGCTCCTCCTACAATGAGCAGTTCTTC.

This rearrangement joins TRBV5-1 to TRBJ2-7, with 12 bases identical to TRBD2. This CDR3 comprises 14 residues. CDR1 and CDR2 (germline): SGHRS, YFSETQ. With 4 bases clipped from V and 6 bases from J, the junction kept 5 bases outside the gene matches. CDR3: CASSVGLAGSEQYV. The CDR3 nucleotides are TGCGCCAGCAGCGTCGGACTAGCGGGGAGCGAGCAGTACGTC.

The chain's CDR3 is CASSKTSWGEQFF. In nucleotides, the CDR3 is TGTGCCAGCAGCAAGACTAGCTGGGGAGAGCAGTTCTTC. The rearrangement joins TRBV6-1 to TRBJ2-1, with 7 nucleotides matching TRBD2. The J segment lost 10 bases and the V segment lost 6 bases, leaving 9 bases of the junction unmatched. The CDR3 is 13 residues long. Germline V gene sequence: CDR1 MNHNS, CDR2 SASEGT.